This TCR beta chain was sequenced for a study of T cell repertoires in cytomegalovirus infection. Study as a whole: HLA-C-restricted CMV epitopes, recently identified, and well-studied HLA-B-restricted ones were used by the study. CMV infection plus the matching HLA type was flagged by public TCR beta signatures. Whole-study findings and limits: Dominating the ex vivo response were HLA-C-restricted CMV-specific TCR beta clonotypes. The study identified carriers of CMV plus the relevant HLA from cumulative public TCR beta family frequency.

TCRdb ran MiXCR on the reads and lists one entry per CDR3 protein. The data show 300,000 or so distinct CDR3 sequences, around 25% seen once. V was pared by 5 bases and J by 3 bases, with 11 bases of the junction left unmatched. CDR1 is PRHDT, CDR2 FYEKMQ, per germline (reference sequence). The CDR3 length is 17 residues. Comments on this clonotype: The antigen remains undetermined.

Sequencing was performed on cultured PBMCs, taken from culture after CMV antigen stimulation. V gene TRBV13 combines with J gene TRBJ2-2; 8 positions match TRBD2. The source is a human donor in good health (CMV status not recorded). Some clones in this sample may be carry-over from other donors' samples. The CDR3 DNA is TGTGCCAGCAGCACTCTTGGGGGGACTAGGGACACCGGGGAGCTGTTTTTT. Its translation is CASSTLGGTRDTGELFF. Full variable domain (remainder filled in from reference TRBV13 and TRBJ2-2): AAGVIQSPRHLIKEKRETATLKCYPIPRHDTVYWYQQGPGQDPQFLISFYEKMQSDKGSIPDRFSAQQFSDYHSELNMSSLELGDSALYFCASSTLGGTRDTGELFFGEGSRLTVL.